A single sample is the source of the 19 T cell receptor beta chains below, sequenced in a study of CD8+CD57+ T cells in acquired aplastic anemia. Genomic DNA served as template for TCR beta VDJ and CDR3 profiling. TCRdb independently ran MiXCR on the reads; one entry per CDR3 protein. The sample includes some 120,000 distinct CDR3 sequences, over 45% of them seen just once. The specimen sequenced was sorted CD4+, CD8+, or CD8+CD57+ T cells (not recorded which) from PBMCs. The source is a human donor in good health, serving as a control.

V is TRBV7-7 and J is TRBJ2-7, with D possibly TRBD2 on 7 matching bases. Germline V gene sequence: CDR1 SSHAT, CDR2 FNYEAQ (reference sequence). V was trimmed by 5 bases and J by 1 base, leaving 12 bases between them. The CDR3 runs 14 residues. The CDR3 DNA follows: TGTGCCAGCAGCCGAAGGGGGGGGTCCTACGAGCAGTACTTC. It yields the protein CASSRRGGSYEQYF.

The V call is TRBV12-3 or TRBV12-4, the J call TRBJ2-1; D is uncertain. The CDR3 runs to 17 residues. Trimming left V 5 bases short and J 0 bases short, with 17 bases between. This CDR3 reads CASSPPGRQYSYNEQFF. The CDR3 coding sequence is TGTGCCAGCAGTCCTCCGGGCAGGCAATACTCCTACAATGAGCAGTTCTTC.

The chain has TRBV7-2 and TRBJ1-1; 8 bases align to TRBD1. CDR1 is SGHTA and CDR2 is FQGNSA in the germline V gene. V lost 8 bases to trimming and J lost 1 base; unmatched junction nucleotides: 0. The CDR3 has 12 residues. In nucleotides, the CDR3 is TGTGCCAGCGGACAGGGGAACACTGAAGCTTTCTTT. Translating gives CASGQGNTEAFF.

The chain employs TRBV29-1 and TRBJ2-7; TRBD1 matches 8 bases. Trimming removed 5 bases from V and 3 bases from J; junction bases left unmatched: 3. Looked up from germline, CDR1 is SQVTM and CDR2 is ANQGSEA. The CDR3 has 12 amino acids. CDR3 nucleotides: TGCAGCGTTACAGGGGGGTTCTACGAGCAGTACTTC. Amino acids: CSVTGGFYEQYF.

This sequence joins TRBV20-1 and TRBJ1-2; 9 bases are a match to TRBD1. Germline V gene data show CDR1 as DFQATT and CDR2 as SNEGSKA (reference sequence). The CDR3 extends over 14 amino acids. Unmatched junction bases numbered 8, after V lost 4 bases and J lost 5 bases. CDR3 DNA sequence: TGCAGTGCTACATACCGGGACAGGGAATATGGCTACACCTTC. This translates into CSATYRDREYGYTF.

This clonotype was seen ten or more times. The chain employs TRBV9 and TRBJ1-1, with no clear D. CDR1 and CDR2 from the germline V gene are SGDLS and YYNGEE. This CDR3 has 12 amino acids. Trimming removed 5 bases at V and 0 bases at J, with 5 bases between. Here the CDR3 reads CASSGMNTEAFF. Written as DNA, the CDR3 is TGTGCCAGCAGTGGGATGAACACTGAAGCTTTCTTT.

The sample holds many counts of this clonotype. The chain couples TRBV11-2 to TRBJ1-1; maybe TRBD1 (6 bases). The CDR3 is 15 amino acids. V was clipped by 5 bases and J by 3 bases, with 16 bases between them. The germline V gene encodes CDR1 SGHAT and CDR2 FQNNGV. CDR3 protein: CASSLSLRGDTEAFF. The CDR3 bases are TGTGCCAGCAGCCTCAGCCTCAGGGGAGACACTGAAGCTTTCTTT. Complete variable domain (other parts from reference TRBV11-2 and TRBJ1-1): EAGVAQSPRYKIIEKRQSVAFWCNPISGHATLYWYQQILGQGPKLLIQFQNNGVVDDSQLPKDRFSAERLKGVDSTLKIQPAKLEDSAVYLCASSLSLRGDTEAFFGQGTRLTVV.

In this sample, this clonotype turned up many times. J is TRBJ1-2 and V is TRBV7-2; TRBD1 aligns across 7 bases. From germline, CDR1 is SGHTA and CDR2 FQGNSA. V shed 5 bases, J shed 4 bases, and the junction held 7 bases outside the gene matches. The CDR3 runs to 14 residues. The CDR3 region is CASSTRDSIYGYTF. CDR3 DNA: TGTGCCAGCAGCACCCGGGACAGCATCTATGGCTACACCTTC. Combining the CDR3 with reference TRBV7-2 and TRBJ1-2 gives the whole variable domain GAGVSQSPSNKVTEKGKDVELRCDPISGHTALYWYRQSLGQGLEFLIYFQGNSAPDKSGLPSDRFSAERTGGSVSTLTIQRTQQEDSAVYLCASSTRDSIYGYTFGSGTRLTVV.

This clonotype has at least ten counts. The V and J genes are TRBV30 and TRBJ1-2, with TRBD1 as a possible D gene (5 bases). The germline V gene has CDR1 GTSNPN and CDR2 SVGIG (reference sequence). This CDR3 is 12 amino acids long. V was cut by 0 bases and J by 4 bases, with 6 bases left in between. The CDR3 DNA reads TGTGCCTGGAGTGTCGGGACCTATGGCTACACCTTC. Protein: CAWSVGTYGYTF.

This clonotype has just a few counts. The V gene is TRBV2, the J gene TRBJ2-3; 11 bases line up with TRBD2. Germline V gives CDR1 SNHLY, CDR2 FYNNEI. The J segment lost 2 bases and the V segment lost 4 bases, leaving 5 bases of the junction unmatched. The CDR3 runs 16 residues. The CDR3 loop is CASSVRLAGITDTQYF. In DNA form, the CDR3 reads TGTGCCAGCAGTGTACGACTAGCGGGGATCACAGATACGCAGTATTTT. Using reference TRBV2 and TRBJ2-3 for the parts outside the CDR3, the full variable domain is EPEVTQTPSHQVTQMGQEVILRCVPISNHLYFYWYRQILGQKVEFLVSFYNNEISEKSEIFDDQFSVERPDGSNFTLKIRSTKLEDSAMYFCASSVRLAGITDTQYFGPGTRLTVL.

The V call is TRBV4-2, the J call TRBJ2-2; 14 positions match TRBD2. Germline V lookup: CDR1 LGHNA, CDR2 YNFKEQ. Losses at the gene ends were 2 bases for V and 5 bases for J; bases not matched to a gene: 4. This CDR3 contains 17 residues. The CDR3 protein is CASSQRLAGGLTGELFF. DNA for the CDR3: TGTGCCAGCAGCCAAAGACTAGCGGGGGGGTTGACCGGGGAGCTGTTTTTT.

This clonotype was counted many times. This chain connects TRBV7-3 to TRBJ2-7, with 9 bases lining up with TRBD1. Germline CDR1 reads SGHTA; CDR2 reads FQGTGA. The CDR3 is 14 residues long. After removal of 0 bases from V and 3 bases from J, the junction contained 0 bases not matched to a gene. The CDR3 loop reads CASSLTGQGYEQYF. CDR3 coding DNA: TGTGCCAGCAGCTTAACGGGACAGGGCTACGAGCAGTACTTC.

To note about this clonotype: This sequence may be a read error, since a much larger clone differs from it by one base. J is TRBJ1-6 and V is TRBV5-1, with a possible D match to TRBD1 (6 bases). This CDR3 has 18 residues. Germline CDR1 SGHRS, CDR2 YFSETQ. The CDR3: CASSLSTPGTPNNSPLRF. CDR3 DNA: TGCGCCAGCAGCTTGAGTACCCCCGGGACACCAAATAATTCACCCCTCCGCTTT.

The J gene is TRBJ1-2, the V gene TRBV7-9; unclear D gene. There are 13 residues in the CDR3. Trimming cost V 1 base and J 7 bases, with 10 bases left between them. CDR1 is SEHNR and CDR2 is FQNEAQ in the germline V gene (reference sequence). CDR3 protein: CASSLGVCFGYTF. In DNA form, the CDR3 reads TGTGCCAGCAGCTTAGGGGTCTGCTTTGGCTACACCTTC.

This clonotype was counted ten times or more. V gene TRBV7-9 combines with J gene TRBJ1-2, with D possibly TRBD1 on 6 matching bases. Germline-derived CDR1 and CDR2 are SEHNR and FQNEAQ (reference sequence). The V gene lost 2 bases and the J gene lost 7 bases, with 17 bases spanning the gap. The CDR3 sequence is 15 residues long. This chain's CDR3 is CASSLTSGGAIGYTF. The CDR3 bases are TGTGCCAGCAGCTTAACCAGCGGGGGGGCGATTGGCTACACCTTC.

As for this clonotype: A much larger clone sits a single nucleotide away, making a read error possible. This chain links TRBV4-3 with TRBJ2-2; TRBD2 aligns across 9 bases. CDR3 length: 15 residues. Germline V gene lookup returns CDR1 LGHNA and CDR2 YSLEER. The CDR3 DNA reads as TGCGCCAGCAGCCTTAGCGGGGGTGAGGCCGGGGGGCTGTTTTTT. It yields the protein CASSLSGGEAGGLFF.

CDR3 residues: CATSRELPGPPLQETQYF. DNA of the CDR3: TGTGCCACCAGCAGAGAGCTCCCGGGACCGCCGCTACAAGAGACCCAGTACTTC. The rearrangement joins TRBV15 to TRBJ2-5, with D tentatively TRBD1 or TRBD2 (5 bases each). Germline-derived CDR1 and CDR2 are LNHNV and YYDKDF (reference sequence). The CDR3 consists of 18 residues. V shed 0 bases and J shed 2 bases, with 19 bases lying between them.

The genes are TRBV24-1 and TRBJ2-3, with D possibly being TRBD1 (6 bases). V lost 5 bases and J lost 7, with 15 bases in between. Germline lookup yields CDR1 KGHDR and CDR2 SFDVKD. This CDR3 has 14 amino acids. The CDR3 region has the DNA TGTGCCACCAGTGCAACAGGGCTGTCGAATACGCAGTATTTT. It specifies CATSATGLSNTQYF.

This clonotype has a count of ten or more. The V call is TRBV11-3, the J call TRBJ2-4; TRBD1 matches 9 bases. V shed 5 bases and J 3 bases; nucleotides not matched to a gene: 2. The germline gives CDR1 SGHNT, CDR2 YENEEA. The length of the CDR3 is 14 residues. The CDR3 nucleotides read TGTGCCAGCAGCCCGACAGGGGGCAAAAACATTCAGTACTTC. Amino acids: CASSPTGGKNIQYF.